This TCR beta chain appears in the sequencing data of a study of cytomegalovirus exposure and HLA in healthy donors. About the study: A preliminary data release comprised around 85 million unique TCRs obtained from HLA-typed donors.

Findings and caveats of the study: An analysis that was carried out later associated approximately 17,000 TCR beta sequences with HLA alleles at 0.05 false discovery rate. A highly shared variant cluster was judged a likely technical artifact. Associated with cytomegalovirus, according to the listing, were 150 to 200 TCR beta chains.

Comments on this clone: Its antigen is unidentified.

With 60 Vbeta and 13 Jbeta primers, the PCR was carried out. Some clones are missing from TCRdb's copy, which holds only in-frame ones; the method was immunoSEQ multiplex PCR. The table lists tens of thousands of clones, just over 65% of them singletons. From germline, CDR1 is SGHRS and CDR2 YFSETQ. Trimming left V 4 bases short and J 5 bases short, with 14 bases between. The CDR3 has 14 amino acids. This chain connects TRBV5-1 to TRBJ2-3; D unclear. The sequenced sample was PBMCs. The clonotype comes from a woman younger than 45 in good health and CMV-seronegative. CDR3 bases: TGCGCCAGCAGCCTGTACGGAGAGGAAGATACGCAGTATTTT. Amino acid sequence: CASSLYGEEDTQYF.